The table lists the clone carrying this T cell receptor beta chain with a few counts. What it recognizes is unknown. These data belong to a study of CD8+CD57+ T cells in acquired aplastic anemia. The wider study: 3 to 4 ug was the average amount of DNA from sorted CD4+ and CD8+ cells. Study conclusions and caveats: Both patients and controls carried the same twenty-nine CD8+ CDR3 sequences.

CDR3 and TCR beta VDJ profiling relied on genomic DNA as the template. From the reads, TCRdb called clonotypes with MiXCR, one entry per CDR3 protein. The profile shows about 270,000 distinct CDR3 sequences, approximately 55% of them singletons. CDR1 is SNHLY and CDR2 is FYNNEI in the germline V gene. The CDR3 is made up of 14 amino acids. V was shortened by 8 bases and J by 0 bases, with 11 bases between the two germline ends. The sequence came from a human donor with severe aplastic anemia or a healthy control (not recorded which). The chain carries TRBV2 and TRBJ1-5; D remains unclear. The sample consisted of sorted CD4+, CD8+, or CD8+CD57+ T cells (not recorded which) from PBMCs. CDR3 sequence reads: CASRTALSNQPQHF. In nucleotides, the CDR3 is TGTGCCAGCCGGACGGCACTTAGCAATCAGCCCCAGCATTTT.